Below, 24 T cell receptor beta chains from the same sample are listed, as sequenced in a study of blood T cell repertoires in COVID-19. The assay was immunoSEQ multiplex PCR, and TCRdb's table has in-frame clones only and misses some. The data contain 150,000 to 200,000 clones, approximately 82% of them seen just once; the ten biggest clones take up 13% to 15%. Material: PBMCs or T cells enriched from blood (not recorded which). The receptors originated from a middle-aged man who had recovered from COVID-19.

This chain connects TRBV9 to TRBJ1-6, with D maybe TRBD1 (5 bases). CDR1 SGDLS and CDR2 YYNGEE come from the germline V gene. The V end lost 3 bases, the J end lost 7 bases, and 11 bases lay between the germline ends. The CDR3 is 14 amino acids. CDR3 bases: TGTGCCAGCAGCGCCCAGGAGGGGAATTCACCCCTCCACTTT. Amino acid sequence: CASSAQEGNSPLHF.

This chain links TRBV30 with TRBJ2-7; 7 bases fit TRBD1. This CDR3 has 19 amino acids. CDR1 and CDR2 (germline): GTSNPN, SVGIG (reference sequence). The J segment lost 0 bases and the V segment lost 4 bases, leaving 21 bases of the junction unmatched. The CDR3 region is CAWNKGPDREQLSSYEQYF. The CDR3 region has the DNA TGTGCCTGGAATAAGGGCCCCGACAGGGAGCAACTTTCCTCCTACGAGCAGTACTTC.

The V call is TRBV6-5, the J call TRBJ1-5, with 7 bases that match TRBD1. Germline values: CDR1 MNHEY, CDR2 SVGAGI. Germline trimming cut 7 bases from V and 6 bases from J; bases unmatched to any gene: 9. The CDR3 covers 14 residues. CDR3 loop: CASKPDRDGQPQHF. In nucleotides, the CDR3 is TGTGCCAGCAAACCCGACAGGGACGGTCAGCCCCAGCATTTT.

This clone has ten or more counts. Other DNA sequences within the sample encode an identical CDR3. The CDR3 is CASSQSGGGNQPQHF. The CDR3 region has the DNA TGTGCCAGCAGCCAATCAGGGGGCGGCAATCAGCCCCAGCATTTT. The chain is built from TRBV3-1 (or the pseudogene TRBV3-2) and TRBJ1-5; TRBD1 matches at 8 bases. Looked up from germline, CDR1 is LGHDT and CDR2 is YNNKEL (reference sequence). The length of the CDR3 is 15 residues. Trimming took 2 bases from V and 2 from J; bases not matched to a gene: 2.

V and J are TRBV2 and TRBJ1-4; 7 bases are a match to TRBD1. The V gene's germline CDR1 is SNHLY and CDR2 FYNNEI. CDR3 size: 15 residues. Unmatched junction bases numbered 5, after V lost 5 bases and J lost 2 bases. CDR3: CASSLFRGTNEKLFF. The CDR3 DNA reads TGTGCCAGCAGTCTTTTCAGGGGGACTAATGAAAAACTGTTTTTT.

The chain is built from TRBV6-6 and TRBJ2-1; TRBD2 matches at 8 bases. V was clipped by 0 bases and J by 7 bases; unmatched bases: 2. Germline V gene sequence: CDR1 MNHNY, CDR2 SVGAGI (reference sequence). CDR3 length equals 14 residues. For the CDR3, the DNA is TGTGCCAGCAGTTACTCCGGGACTAGTAATGAGCAGTTCTTC. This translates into CASSYSGTSNEQFF.

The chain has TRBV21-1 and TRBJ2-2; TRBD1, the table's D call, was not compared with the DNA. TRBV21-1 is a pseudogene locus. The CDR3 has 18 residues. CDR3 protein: CASSKEGPGGAPAGELFF. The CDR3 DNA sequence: TGTGCCAGCAGCAAAGAGGGCCCTGGGGGCGCTCCGGCCGGGGAGCTGTTTTTT.

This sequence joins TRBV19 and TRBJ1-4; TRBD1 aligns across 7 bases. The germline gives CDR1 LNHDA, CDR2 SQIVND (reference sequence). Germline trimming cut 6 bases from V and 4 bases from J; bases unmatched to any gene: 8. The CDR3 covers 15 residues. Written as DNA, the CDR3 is TGTGCCAGTAGGTTATTGGGACAGAATAATGAAAAACTGTTTTTT. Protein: CASRLLGQNNEKLFF.

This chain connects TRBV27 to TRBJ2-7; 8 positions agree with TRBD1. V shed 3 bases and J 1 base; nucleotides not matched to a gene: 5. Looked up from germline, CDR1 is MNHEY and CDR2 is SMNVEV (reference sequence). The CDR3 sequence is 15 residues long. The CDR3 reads CASSLGTGGSYEQYF. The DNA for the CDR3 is TGTGCCAGCAGTTTGGGGACAGGCGGATCCTACGAGCAGTACTTC.

Written as DNA, the CDR3 is TGTGCCAGCAGTTACGGGGGGTTAGCCAAAAACATTCAGTACTTC. Translation gives CASSYGGLAKNIQYF. The chain is built from TRBV6-5 and TRBJ2-4, with D possibly matching TRBD2 (6 bases). Germline lookup yields CDR1 MNHEY and CDR2 SVGAGI. V lost 2 bases and J lost 0, with 8 bases in between. This CDR3 has 15 amino acids.

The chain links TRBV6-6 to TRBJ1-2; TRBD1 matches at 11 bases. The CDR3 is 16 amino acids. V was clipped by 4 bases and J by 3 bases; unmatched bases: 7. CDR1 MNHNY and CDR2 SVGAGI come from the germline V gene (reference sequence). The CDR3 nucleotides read TGTGCCAGCAGTTCGGGACCGGGACAGGGGGACTATGGCTACACCTTC. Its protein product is CASSSGPGQGDYGYTF.

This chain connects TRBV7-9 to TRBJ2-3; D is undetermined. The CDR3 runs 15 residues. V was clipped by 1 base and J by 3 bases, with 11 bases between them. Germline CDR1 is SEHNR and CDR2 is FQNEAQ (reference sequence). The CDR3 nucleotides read TGTGCCAGCAGCTTAGGCGTCGCAGGAACAGATACGCAGTATTTT. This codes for CASSLGVAGTDTQYF.

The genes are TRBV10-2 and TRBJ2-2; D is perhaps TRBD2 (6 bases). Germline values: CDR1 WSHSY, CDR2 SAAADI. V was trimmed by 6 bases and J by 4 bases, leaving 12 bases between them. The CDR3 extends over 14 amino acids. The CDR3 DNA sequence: TGCGCCAGCAGGGGCAGGGAGGTCACCGGGGAGCTGTTTTTT. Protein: CASRGREVTGELFF.

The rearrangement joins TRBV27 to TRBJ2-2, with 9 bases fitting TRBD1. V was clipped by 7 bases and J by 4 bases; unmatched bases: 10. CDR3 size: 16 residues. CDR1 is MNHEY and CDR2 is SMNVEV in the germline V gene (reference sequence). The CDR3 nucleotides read TGTGCCAGCAACAACAGGGGGCCACGGATCACCGGGGAGCTGTTTTTT. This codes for CASNNRGPRITGELFF.

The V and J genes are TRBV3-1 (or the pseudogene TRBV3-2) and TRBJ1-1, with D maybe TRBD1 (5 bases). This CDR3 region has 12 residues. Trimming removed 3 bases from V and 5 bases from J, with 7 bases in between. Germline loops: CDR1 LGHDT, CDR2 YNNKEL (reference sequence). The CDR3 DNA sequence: TGTGCCAGCAGCCAGGGGCCAACTGAAGCTTTCTTT. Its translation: CASSQGPTEAFF.

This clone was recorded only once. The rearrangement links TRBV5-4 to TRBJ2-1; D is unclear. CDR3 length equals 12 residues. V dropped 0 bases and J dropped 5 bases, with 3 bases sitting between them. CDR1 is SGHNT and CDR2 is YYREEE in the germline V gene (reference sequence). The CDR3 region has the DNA TGTGCCAGCAGCTTGGACAACAATGAGCAGTTCTTC. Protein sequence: CASSLDNNEQFF.

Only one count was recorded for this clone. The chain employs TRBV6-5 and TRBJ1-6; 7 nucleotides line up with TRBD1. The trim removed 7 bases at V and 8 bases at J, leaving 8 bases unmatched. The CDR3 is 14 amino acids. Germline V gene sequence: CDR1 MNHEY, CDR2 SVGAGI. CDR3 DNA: TGTGCCAGCACCCCAGGGGACAGATATTCACCCCTCCACTTT. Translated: CASTPGDRYSPLHF.

The CDR3 DNA reads TGTGCCAGTAGTATATTGGTCACCGGGGGGACTGAAGCTTTCTTT. Amino acid sequence: CASSILVTGGTEAFF. V and J are TRBV19 and TRBJ1-1; the D gene is possibly TRBD1 (5 bases). The CDR3 sequence is 15 residues long. Germline V gene lookup returns CDR1 LNHDA and CDR2 SQIVND (reference sequence). Trimming cost V 2 bases and J 5 bases, with 15 bases left between them.

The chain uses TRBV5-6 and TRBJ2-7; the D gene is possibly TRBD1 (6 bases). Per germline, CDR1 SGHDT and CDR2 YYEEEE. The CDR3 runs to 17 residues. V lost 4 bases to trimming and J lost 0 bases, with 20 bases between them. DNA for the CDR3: TGTGCCAGCAGCACAGAAGGACAGATATTTTACTCCTACGAGCAGTACTTC. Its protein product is CASSTEGQIFYSYEQYF. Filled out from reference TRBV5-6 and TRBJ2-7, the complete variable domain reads DAGVTQSPTHLIKTRGQQVTLRCSPKSGHDTVSWYQQALGQGPQFIFQYYEEEERQRGNFPDRFSGHQFPNYSSELNVNALLLGDSALYLCASSTEGQIFYSYEQYFGPGTRLTVT.

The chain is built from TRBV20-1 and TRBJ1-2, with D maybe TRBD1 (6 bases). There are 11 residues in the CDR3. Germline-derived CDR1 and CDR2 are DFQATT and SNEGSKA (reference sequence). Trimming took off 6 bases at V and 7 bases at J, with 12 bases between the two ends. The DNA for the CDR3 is TGCAGTGCCAGGGGTGGGGTTGGCTACACCTTC. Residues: CSARGGVGYTF.

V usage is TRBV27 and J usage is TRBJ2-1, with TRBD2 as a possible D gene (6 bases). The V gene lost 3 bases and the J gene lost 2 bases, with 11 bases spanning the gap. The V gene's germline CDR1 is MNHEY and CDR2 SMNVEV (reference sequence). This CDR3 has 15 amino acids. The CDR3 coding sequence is TGTGCCAGCAGTTTCGGGCGGGGAGCCTACAATGAGCAGTTCTTC. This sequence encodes CASSFGRGAYNEQFF.

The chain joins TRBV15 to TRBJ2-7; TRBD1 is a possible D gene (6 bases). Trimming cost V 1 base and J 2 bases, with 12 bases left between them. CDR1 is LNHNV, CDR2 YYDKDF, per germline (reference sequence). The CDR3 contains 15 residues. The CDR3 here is CATSRGTQGPYEQYF. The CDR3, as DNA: TGTGCCACCAGCAGAGGAACGCAGGGGCCCTACGAGCAGTACTTC.

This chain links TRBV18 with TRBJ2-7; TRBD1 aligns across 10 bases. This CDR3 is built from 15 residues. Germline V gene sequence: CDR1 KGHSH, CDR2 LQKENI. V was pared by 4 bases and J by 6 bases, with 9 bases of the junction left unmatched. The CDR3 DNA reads TGTGCCAGCTCACGTACCGAAGGGACAGGGGTCGAGCAGTACTTC. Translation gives CASSRTEGTGVEQYF.

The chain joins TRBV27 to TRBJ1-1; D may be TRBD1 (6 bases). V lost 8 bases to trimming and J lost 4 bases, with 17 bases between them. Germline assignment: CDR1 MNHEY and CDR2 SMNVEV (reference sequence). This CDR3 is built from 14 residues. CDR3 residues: CASLPGGHSTEAFF. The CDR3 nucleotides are TGTGCCAGCCTCCCCGGGGGGCACAGCACTGAAGCTTTCTTT.